Each of the 7 T cell receptor beta chains below was sequenced from the same sample in a study of T cell changes during pregnancy in multiple sclerosis. Clones were sequenced by immunoSEQ multiplex PCR, and TCRdb holds only the in-frame ones, with some missing. The table has some 33,000 clones, roughly nine tenths seen once. This sample comprised CD8+ T cells from peripheral blood mononuclear cells, obtained in the third trimester of pregnancy. These receptors originate from a female donor with multiple sclerosis, enrolled in a pregnancy study.

The chain links TRBV9 to TRBJ2-2, with TRBD2 as a possible D gene (5 bases). The CDR3 length is 14 residues. With 1 base removed from V and 7 bases from J, the gap between germline ends came to 11 bases. In germline, CDR1 is SGDLS, CDR2 YYNGEE. The CDR3 region has the DNA TGTGCCAGCAGCGTAAGAGGAGGCGGCGGGGAGCTGTTTTTT. Its protein product is CASSVRGGGGELFF.

This clone appeared once. This chain joins TRBV15 and TRBJ2-5; D is possibly TRBD2 (6 bases). The V and J ends lost 0 bases and 1 base respectively, with 12 bases between them. Germline V gives CDR1 LNHNV, CDR2 YYDKDF (reference sequence). This CDR3 contains 16 residues. CDR3 nucleotides: TGTGCCACCAGCAGAGATGTGGGGGGATCCCAAGAGACCCAGTACTTC. Protein sequence: CATSRDVGGSQETQYF.

This chain connects TRBV7-9 to TRBJ1-2; 9 bases map to TRBD1. This CDR3 is 14 amino acids long. V dropped 4 bases and J dropped 6; count of bases not matched to a gene: 6. Germline values: CDR1 SEHNR, CDR2 FQNEAQ (reference sequence). The DNA of the CDR3 is TGTGCCAGCAGCTATAGGGACAGGGAGGATGGCTACACCTTC. Its translation is CASSYRDREDGYTF.

The chain links TRBV5-5 to TRBJ2-2; 9 positions match TRBD2. Germline-derived CDR1 and CDR2 are SGHKS and YYEKEE (reference sequence). With V trimmed by 3 bases and J by 5 bases, 8 bases remained unmatched. The CDR3 covers 16 residues. DNA of the CDR3: TGTGCCAGCAGCTGGCGGGGGGGGTTCGGTACCGGGGAGCTGTTTTTT. It codes for CASSWRGGFGTGELFF.

The genes are TRBV9 and TRBJ2-1; the D gene is possibly TRBD2 (5 bases). V gave up 3 bases and J gave up 4 bases, with 11 bases separating them. In germline, CDR1 is SGDLS, CDR2 YYNGEE. The CDR3 sequence is 14 residues long. The CDR3 sequence: CASSEQGGYNEQFF. CDR3 sequence (DNA): TGTGCCAGCAGCGAGCAAGGAGGTTACAATGAGCAGTTCTTC. The whole variable domain, filled in from reference TRBV9 and TRBJ2-1, reads DSGVTQTPKHLITATGQRVTLRCSPRSGDLSVYWYQQSLDQGLQFLIQYYNGEERAKGNILERFSAQQFPDLHSELNLSSLELGDSALYFCASSEQGGYNEQFFGPGTRLTVL.

CDR3 nucleotide sequence: TGTGCCAGCAGTGAAGGACGGGGAGCGGGACGGGAGCAGTTCTTC. Translated: CASSEGRGAGREQFF. The chain links TRBV6-1 to TRBJ2-1; 7 bases align to TRBD2. The CDR3 sequence is 15 residues long. Germline V gene data show CDR1 as MNHNS and CDR2 as SASEGT. V dropped 1 base and J dropped 10; count of bases not matched to a gene: 10.

The gene calls are TRBV5-1 and TRBJ2-5, with TRBD2 identical over 7 bases. The CDR3 is 15 amino acids. The V segment lost 0 bases and the J segment 5 bases; nucleotides outside the gene matches: 7. Germline V lookup: CDR1 SGHRS, CDR2 YFSETQ. CDR3 amino acids: CASSLEAGWRETQYF. CDR3 DNA sequence: TGCGCCAGCAGCTTGGAAGCGGGGTGGCGGGAGACCCAGTACTTC.